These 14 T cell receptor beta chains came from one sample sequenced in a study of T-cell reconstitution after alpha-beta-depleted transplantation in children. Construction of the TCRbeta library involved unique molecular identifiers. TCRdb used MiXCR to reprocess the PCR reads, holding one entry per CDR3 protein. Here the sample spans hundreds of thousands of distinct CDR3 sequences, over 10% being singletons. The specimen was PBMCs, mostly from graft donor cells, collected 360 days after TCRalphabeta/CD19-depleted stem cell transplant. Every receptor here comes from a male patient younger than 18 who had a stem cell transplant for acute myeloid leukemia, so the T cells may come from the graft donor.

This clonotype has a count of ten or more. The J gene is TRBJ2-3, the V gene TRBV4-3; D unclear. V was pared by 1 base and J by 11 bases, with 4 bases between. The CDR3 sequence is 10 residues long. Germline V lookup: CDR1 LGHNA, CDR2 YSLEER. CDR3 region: CASSQVKQYF. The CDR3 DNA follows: TGCGCCAGCAGCCAAGTAAAGCAGTATTTT.

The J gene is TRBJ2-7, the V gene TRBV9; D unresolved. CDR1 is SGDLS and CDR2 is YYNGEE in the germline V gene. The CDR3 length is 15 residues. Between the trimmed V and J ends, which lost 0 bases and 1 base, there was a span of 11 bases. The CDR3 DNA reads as TGTGCCAGCAGCGTAGAGGGATCTCCTTCCTACGAGCAGTACTTC. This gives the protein CASSVEGSPSYEQYF.

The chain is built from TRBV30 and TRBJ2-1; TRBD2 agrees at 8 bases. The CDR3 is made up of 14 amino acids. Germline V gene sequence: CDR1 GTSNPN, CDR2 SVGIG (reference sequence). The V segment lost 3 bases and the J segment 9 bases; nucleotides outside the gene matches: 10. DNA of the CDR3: TGTGCCTGGAGCGTAGGACTAGCCGTTGTTGAGCAGTTCTTC. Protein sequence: CAWSVGLAVVEQFF.

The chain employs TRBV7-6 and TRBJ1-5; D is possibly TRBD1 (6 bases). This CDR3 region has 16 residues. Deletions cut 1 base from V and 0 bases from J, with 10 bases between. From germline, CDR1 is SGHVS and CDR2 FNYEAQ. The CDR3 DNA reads TGTGCCAGCAGCTTAGGTCCAGGGGATAGCAATCAGCCCCAGCATTTT. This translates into CASSLGPGDSNQPQHF.

This chain's CDR3 is CASSLFFGANTGELFF. CDR3 nucleotide sequence: TGTGCCAGCAGTTTATTCTTCGGGGCAAACACCGGGGAGCTGTTTTTT. The rearrangement links TRBV28 to TRBJ2-2; possibly TRBD1 or TRBD2 for D (5 bases each). The CDR3 extends over 16 amino acids. Trimming stripped 1 base from V and 2 bases from J, with 11 bases between. CDR1 and CDR2 (germline): MDHEN, SYDVKM.

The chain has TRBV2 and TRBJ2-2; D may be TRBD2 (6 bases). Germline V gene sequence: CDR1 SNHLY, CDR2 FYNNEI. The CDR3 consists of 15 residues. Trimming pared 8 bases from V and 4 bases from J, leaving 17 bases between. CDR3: CASYSFGGITGELFF. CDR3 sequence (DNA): TGTGCCAGCTATTCGTTTGGCGGGATCACCGGGGAGCTGTTTTTT.

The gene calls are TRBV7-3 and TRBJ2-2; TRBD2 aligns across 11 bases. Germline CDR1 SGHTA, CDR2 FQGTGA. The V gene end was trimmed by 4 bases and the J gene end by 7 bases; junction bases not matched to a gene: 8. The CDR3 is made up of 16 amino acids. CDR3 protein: CASSSLTSGTDGELFF. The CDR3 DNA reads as TGTGCCAGCAGCTCCCTGACTAGCGGGACGGACGGGGAGCTGTTTTTT.

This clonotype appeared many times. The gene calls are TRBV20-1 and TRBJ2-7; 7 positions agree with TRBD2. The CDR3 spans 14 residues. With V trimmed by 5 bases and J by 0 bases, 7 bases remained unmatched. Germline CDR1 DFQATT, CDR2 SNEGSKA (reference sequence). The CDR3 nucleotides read TGCAGTGCTCCTCCTCGCGGGAGCTCCTACGAGCAGTACTTC. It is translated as CSAPPRGSSYEQYF.

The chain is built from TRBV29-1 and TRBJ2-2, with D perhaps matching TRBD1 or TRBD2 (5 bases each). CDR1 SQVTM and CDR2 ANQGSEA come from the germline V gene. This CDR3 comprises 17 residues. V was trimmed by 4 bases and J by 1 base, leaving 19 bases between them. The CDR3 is CSVGGLRGPGNTGELFF. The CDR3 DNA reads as TGCAGCGTTGGGGGGTTGCGCGGGCCGGGGAACACCGGGGAGCTGTTTTTT.

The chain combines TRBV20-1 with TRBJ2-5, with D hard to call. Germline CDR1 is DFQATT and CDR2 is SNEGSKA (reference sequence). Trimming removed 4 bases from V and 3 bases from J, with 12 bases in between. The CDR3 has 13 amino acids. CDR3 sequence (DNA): TGCAGTGCTATTCTTCTCGCTGAAGAGACCCAGTACTTC. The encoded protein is CSAILLAEETQYF.

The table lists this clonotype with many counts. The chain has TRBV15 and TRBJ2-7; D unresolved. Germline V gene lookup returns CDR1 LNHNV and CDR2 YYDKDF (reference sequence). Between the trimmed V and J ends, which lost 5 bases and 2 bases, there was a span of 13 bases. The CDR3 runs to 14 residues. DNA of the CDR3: TGTGCCACCAGCCCGGAACAGCCAGCCTACGAGCAGTACTTC. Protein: CATSPEQPAYEQYF. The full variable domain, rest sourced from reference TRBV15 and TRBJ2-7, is DAMVIQNPRYQVTQFGKPVTLSCSQTLNHNVMYWYQQKSSQAPKLLFHYYDKDFNNEADTPDNFQSRRPNTSFCFLDIRSPGLGDTAMYLCATSPEQPAYEQYFGPGTRLTVT.

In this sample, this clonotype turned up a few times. The CDR3 loop is CSSGQDATDTQYF. The CDR3 DNA sequence: TGCAGCTCCGGACAGGACGCCACAGATACGCAGTATTTT. The chain combines TRBV29-1 with TRBJ2-3; TRBD1 matches 7 bases. The CDR3 is made up of 13 amino acids. The V segment lost 8 bases and the J segment 2 bases; nucleotides outside the gene matches: 7. The germline gives CDR1 SQVTM, CDR2 ANQGSEA.

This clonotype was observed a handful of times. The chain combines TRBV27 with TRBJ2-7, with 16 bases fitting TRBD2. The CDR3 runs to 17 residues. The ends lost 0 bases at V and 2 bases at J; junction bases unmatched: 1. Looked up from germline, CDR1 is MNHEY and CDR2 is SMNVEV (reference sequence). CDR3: CASSLSGTSGRAYEQYF. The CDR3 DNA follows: TGTGCCAGCAGTTTATCCGGGACTAGCGGGAGGGCCTACGAGCAGTACTTC.

The CDR3 spells CSALSGLAGDTQYF. The DNA of the CDR3 is TGCAGTGCTCTCTCCGGACTAGCGGGGGATACGCAGTATTTT. The chain has TRBV20-1 and TRBJ2-3; the match to TRBD2 covers 12 bases. This CDR3 has 14 residues. Germline trimming cut 5 bases from V and 6 bases from J; bases unmatched to any gene: 6. CDR1 and CDR2 from the germline V gene are DFQATT and SNEGSKA (reference sequence).